One T cell receptor (beta chain) is described in this entry. Antigen unknown. As to time point: week 35, safety follow-up. The vaccine gave 300 ug of a 20-mer mutant IDH1 peptide subcutaneously per dose. These data originate in a study of a mutant IDH1 vaccine in newly diagnosed glioma. The CDR3 has 14 residues. V was shortened by 5 bases and J by 0 bases, with 10 bases between the two germline ends. Germline CDR1 SGHNT, CDR2 YENEEA. Clones were sequenced by immunoSEQ multiplex PCR, and TCRdb holds only the in-frame ones, with some missing. The sample carries some 54,000 clones, around four fifths recorded once.

The chain has TRBV11-3 and TRBJ1-1; perhaps TRBD1 as D (6 bases). Sequencing was performed on PBMCs, taken from a glioma patient whose treatment included an IDH1 peptide vaccine. The clonotype was recovered from a young woman with glioma. The CDR3 nucleotides read TGTGCCAGCAGCCGACAGGACCTGAACACTGAAGCTTTCTTT. Amino acids: CASSRQDLNTEAFF.